One sample yielded the 15 T cell receptor beta chains listed below, sequenced in a study of T cell responses to AZD1222 COVID-19 vaccine (dated by TCRdb to the early 2020s). What the time point label conveys for this sample: baseline before first vaccination. Interpreted using the paper, the treatment or condition label stands for: meningococcal conjugate vaccine given as trial control. Libraries were built with the immunoSEQ multiplex PCR assay. Here the immuneACCESS table is served through TCRdb, limited to in-frame sequences with V and J called. Missing clones are a known gap in these copies; in checked studies unresolved V genes cover under half, and the rest lacks a known reason. This sample comprises some 140,000 clones, 85% to 90% of them detected only once. The ten top clones hold more than 5.5% of the sample. Sequences were derived from peripheral blood, sampled on day 0 of MenACWY control vaccination. These receptors originate from an adult in good health.

The chain recombines TRBV7-6 with TRBJ2-3; possible D gene TRBD1, 5 bases. Germline V gene data show CDR1 as SGHVS and CDR2 as FNYEAQ. The CDR3 loop spans 13 amino acids. Trimming took 3 bases from V and 1 from J, leaving 5 bases between them. The CDR3 bases are TGTGCCAGCAGCTTCAGGGGCACAGATACGCAGTATTTT. Amino acid sequence: CASSFRGTDTQYF. The full variable domain, rest sourced from reference TRBV7-6 and TRBJ2-3, is GAGVSQSPRYKVTKRGQDVALRCDPISGHVSLYWYRQALGQGPEFLTYFNYEAQQDKSGLPNDRFSAERPEGSISTLTIQRTEQRDSAMYRCASSFRGTDTQYFGPGTRLTVL.

V is TRBV19 and J is TRBJ1-5; a possible D gene is TRBD1 (5 bases). The CDR3 sequence is 15 residues long. CDR1 LNHDA and CDR2 SQIVND come from the germline V gene (reference sequence). Deletions cut 3 bases from V and 1 base from J, with 10 bases between. This CDR3 is CASSIMQGSNQPQHF. The CDR3 nucleotides are TGTGCCAGTAGTATTATGCAGGGAAGCAATCAGCCCCAGCATTTT.

There are a few counts of this clone. The chain recombines TRBV5-1 with TRBJ2-7; 8 nucleotides align to TRBD1. J lost 2 bases, V lost 4 bases, and 8 bases had no gene match. The CDR3 contains 15 residues. CDR1 is SGHRS and CDR2 is YFSETQ in the germline V gene. CDR3 region: CASSVTGDPAYEQYF. Here the CDR3 DNA reads TGCGCCAGCAGCGTGACAGGGGATCCAGCCTACGAGCAGTACTTC.

This chain connects TRBV4-2 to TRBJ2-2; possible D gene TRBD1, 6 bases. Germline assignment: CDR1 LGHNA and CDR2 YNFKEQ. The V end was cut by 4 bases, the J end by 3 bases, with 12 bases between. This CDR3 is 15 amino acids long. The DNA for the CDR3 is TGTGCCAGCAGCCGGCACAGGGTTGACACCGGGGAGCTGTTTTTT. Encoded protein: CASSRHRVDTGELFF.

This sequence joins TRBV6-1 and TRBJ1-2; weak D call: TRBD1 (6 bases). The V end lost 1 base, the J end lost 3 bases, and 18 bases lay between the germline ends. Germline V gene lookup returns CDR1 MNHNS and CDR2 SASEGT. The CDR3 spans 17 residues. CDR3 amino acids: CASSEGTVGGIYYGYTF. The CDR3 DNA sequence: TGTGCCAGCAGTGAAGGGACAGTAGGGGGGATCTACTATGGCTACACCTTC.

The chain carries TRBV11-2 and TRBJ2-5; 8 bases are shared with TRBD2. Per the germline V gene, CDR1 is SGHAT and CDR2 is FQNNGV. V lost 5 bases and J lost 5; bases outside the gene matches: 10. The CDR3 has 15 residues. The CDR3 DNA reads as TGTGCCAGCAGCCCAGGACTAGCTCCCGGGGAGACCCAGTACTTC. It is translated as CASSPGLAPGETQYF.

CDR3 loop: CAINPGASDYGYTF. In nucleotides, the CDR3 is TGTGCCATCAATCCGGGGGCAAGCGACTATGGCTACACCTTC. The J gene is TRBJ1-2, the V gene TRBV10-3; a weak D match, TRBD1 (6 bases). V gave up 7 bases and J gave up 3 bases, with 15 bases separating them. The germline V gene has CDR1 ENHRY and CDR2 SYGVKD. This CDR3 is 14 amino acids long.

V usage is TRBV4-1 and J usage is TRBJ1-2; D unclear. The germline gives CDR1 MGHRA, CDR2 YSYEKL. CDR3 length: 13 residues. The V gene lost 3 bases and the J gene lost 5 bases, with 10 bases spanning the gap. CDR3 sequence: CASSQVRDYGYTF. For the CDR3, the DNA is TGCGCCAGCAGCCAGGTGAGGGATTATGGCTACACCTTC.

There are a few counts of this clone. The chain uses TRBV7-9 and TRBJ1-4, with 10 nucleotides matching TRBD1. Germline assignment: CDR1 SEHNR and CDR2 FQNEAQ (reference sequence). There are 15 residues in the CDR3. V shed 3 bases, J shed 5 bases, and the junction held 3 bases outside the gene matches. The CDR3 here is CASSFLTGGNEKLFF. The CDR3 DNA sequence: TGTGCCAGCAGCTTCCTGACAGGGGGCAATGAAAAACTGTTTTTT.

The chain recombines TRBV14 with TRBJ2-3, with D perhaps assigned TRBD1 or TRBD2 (5 bases each). Germline CDR1 and CDR2: SGHDN and FVKESK. Deletions cut 2 bases from V and 10 bases from J, with 10 bases between. This CDR3 has 12 amino acids. CDR3 amino acids: CASSQNPGPQYF. The CDR3 DNA is TGTGCCAGCAGCCAAAACCCGGGGCCGCAGTATTTT.

Written as DNA, the CDR3 is TGTGCCAGCAGCTTAAGGGTCAACTATGGCTACACCTTC. It translates to CASSLRVNYGYTF. The V gene is TRBV7-2, the J gene TRBJ1-2, with D unresolved. CDR1 SGHTA and CDR2 FQGNSA come from the germline V gene. V dropped 2 bases and J dropped 2 bases, with 6 bases sitting between them. The CDR3 is made up of 13 amino acids. Looking up the rest from reference TRBV7-2 and TRBJ1-2 gives the full variable domain: GAGVSQSPSNKVTEKGKDVELRCDPISGHTALYWYRQSLGQGLEFLIYFQGNSAPDKSGLPSDRFSAERTGGSVSTLTIQRTQQEDSAVYLCASSLRVNYGYTFGSGTRLTVV.

The gene calls are TRBV19 and TRBJ2-2; a possible D gene is TRBD2 (5 bases). Germline V gives CDR1 LNHDA, CDR2 SQIVND (reference sequence). The CDR3 is 14 amino acids. Trimming removed 7 bases at V and 0 bases at J, with 9 bases between. The CDR3 sequence is CASTPLANTGELFF. In DNA, the CDR3 is TGTGCCAGTACTCCACTAGCGAACACCGGGGAGCTGTTTTTT.

The V gene is TRBV7-3, the J gene TRBJ1-2, with D possibly matching TRBD1 (5 bases). CDR1 and CDR2 (germline): SGHTA, FQGTGA. The CDR3 is 14 residues long. Trimming removed 4 bases at V and 2 bases at J, with 11 bases between. CDR3 bases: TGTGCCAGCAGCTACGGACACGAAAACTATGGCTACACCTTC. Amino acid sequence: CASSYGHENYGYTF.

The genes are TRBV6-4 and TRBJ2-1; 8 bases align to TRBD2. The CDR3 spans 14 residues. J lost 4 bases, V lost 3 bases, and 2 bases had no gene match. Germline V CDR1 and CDR2: MRHNA, SNTAGT. CDR3 in amino acids: CASSETSEYNEQFF. In DNA form, the CDR3 reads TGTGCCAGCAGTGAGACTAGCGAGTACAATGAGCAGTTCTTC.

The chain joins TRBV18 to TRBJ1-5; D remains ambiguous. CDR1 is KGHSH, CDR2 LQKENI, per germline. CDR3 length equals 14 residues. V was shortened by 6 bases and J by 2 bases, with 11 bases between the two germline ends. The CDR3 loop is CASSPGAGNQPQHF. Here the CDR3 DNA reads TGTGCCAGCTCCCCTGGAGCGGGCAATCAGCCCCAGCATTTT.